Sequencing of this TCR beta chain was carried out in a study of blood T cell repertoires in COVID-19. Assay: immunoSEQ multiplex PCR; the TCRdb copy retains only in-frame clones and omits some. The data hold about half a million clones, with about 88% observed a single time. The CDR3 covers 15 residues. Germline-derived CDR1 and CDR2 are MDHEN and SYDVKM. After removal of 5 bases from V and 8 bases from J, the junction contained 11 bases not matched to a gene. This receptor was obtained from a man aged 18 to 29 with COVID-19, enrolled during active disease. The sequenced sample consisted of peripheral blood. The rearrangement links TRBV28 to TRBJ2-1; 8 nucleotides match TRBD1. This CDR3 is CASSQLQGGKDEQFF. For the CDR3, the DNA is TGTGCCAGCAGTCAACTACAGGGGGGTAAGGATGAGCAGTTCTTC.